This is a list of T cell receptor beta chains from one sample in a study of shared clonotypes between healthy human individuals. Profiling relied on immunoSEQ multiplex PCR, and the TCRdb table lists in-frame clones only, not all of them. In the table there are a few million clones, roughly 92% of which are singletons. The sequencing sample was made of naive CD4+ T cells sorted from blood. The receptor source for this set is a man between 18 and 35 years old in good health. Each CDR3 is given with its conserved first and last residue.

V gene	J gene	CDR3 protein
TRBV2	TRBJ1-6	CASSVGTSNSPLHF
TRBV14	TRBJ2-6	CASSQSAGANVLTF
TRBV9	TRBJ2-1	CASSVGSRYYNEQFF
TRBV5-4	TRBJ2-5	CASSSAGTSGTQYF
TRBV29-1	TRBJ1-5	CSAGGDSNQPQHF
TRBV6-1	TRBJ2-7	CASSEGLAGTYEQYF
TRBV7-9	TRBJ1-4	CASQREWELGEKLFF
TRBV6-5	TRBJ1-6	CASSRQRTGVTLHF
TRBV2	TRBJ2-7	CASTKDRGLEQYF
TRBV5-3	TRBJ2-2	CARSLGKGWNTGELFF
TRBV5-1	TRBJ1-1	CASSSFRAENTEAFF
TRBV28	TRBJ2-2	CASRAGGPGGELFF
TRBV5-1	TRBJ2-2	CASSYAALTGELFF
TRBV19	TRBJ1-5	CASTGYTVGNQPQHF
TRBV6-5	TRBJ2-5	CASSQNAKTQYF
TRBV5-8	TRBJ1-2	CASSLADGPYGYTF
TRBV18	TRBJ1-1	CASSSPGQGNTEAFF
TRBV11-2	TRBJ2-5	CASSLHEGVAQYF
TRBV11-3	TRBJ2-1	CASSQGQYNEQFF
TRBV6-1	TRBJ1-5	CASSGRDTKQGFSNQPQHF